The 32 T cell receptor beta chains reported below all come from one sample, sequenced in a study of radiotherapy plus CTLA-4 blockade in lung cancer. Clones were read by immunoSEQ multiplex PCR, and TCRdb kept only the in-frame ones, dropping some. The sample has some 66,000 clones, approximately 82% seen once. Here the sequenced sample was peripheral blood, taken from a patient treated with radiotherapy plus ipilimumab. These TCRs come from a human donor with non-small cell lung cancer who had a partial response to radiotherapy plus ipilimumab.

CDR3 amino acids: CASSLRIYNEQFF. In DNA form, the CDR3 reads TGTGCCAGCAGCTTGCGGATCTACAATGAGCAGTTCTTC. The V and J genes are TRBV11-3 and TRBJ2-1; D call uncertain. Deletions cut 3 bases from V and 3 bases from J, with 6 bases between. CDR1 is SGHNT and CDR2 is YENEEA in the germline V gene. The CDR3 length is 13 residues.

This rearrangement joins TRBV6-1 to TRBJ2-1; D may be TRBD2 (5 bases). V was cut by 10 bases and J by 5 bases, with 21 bases left in between. CDR1 is MNHNS, CDR2 SASEGT, per germline. The CDR3 consists of 15 residues. The CDR3: CATLRRWERDNEQFF. CDR3 DNA sequence: TGTGCCACCCTCCGTCGATGGGAGAGGGACAATGAGCAGTTCTTC.

Here the CDR3 reads CASSSGLGGEQYF. CDR3 in DNA: TGTGCCAGCAGCTCCGGACTGGGAGGGGAGCAGTACTTC. This sequence joins TRBV11-2 and TRBJ2-7; 7 nucleotides align to TRBD2. Germline V gene sequence: CDR1 SGHAT, CDR2 FQNNGV. V was clipped by 4 bases and J by 7 bases; unmatched bases: 7. The CDR3 is 13 residues long.

The J gene is TRBJ2-7, the V gene TRBV18; 7 nucleotides agree with TRBD2. V shed 3 bases and J 1 base; nucleotides not matched to a gene: 6. The germline V gene encodes CDR1 KGHSH and CDR2 LQKENI. The CDR3 loop spans 15 amino acids. The CDR3 nucleotides are TGTGCCAGCTCACCGTCAGCCGGGAGGTCCTACGAGCAGTACTTC. Amino acids: CASSPSAGRSYEQYF. The whole variable domain, remainder taken from reference TRBV18 and TRBJ2-7, is NAGVMQNPRHLVRRRGQEARLRCSPMKGHSHVYWYRQLPEEGLKFMVYLQKENIIDESGMPKERFSAEFPKEGPSILRIQQVVRGDSAAYFCASSPSAGRSYEQYFGPGTRLTVT.

Written as DNA, the CDR3 is TGTGCCAGCAGTTTTGTTGACAGGGCGGAGACCCAGTACTTC. Translation: CASSFVDRAETQYF. The chain is built from TRBV28 and TRBJ2-5; 7 bases match TRBD1. CDR3 length: 14 amino acids. Germline V lookup: CDR1 MDHEN, CDR2 SYDVKM. Losses at the gene ends were 3 bases for V and 5 bases for J; bases not matched to a gene: 6.

This chain joins TRBV11-2 and TRBJ1-4, with D unresolved. V was pared by 5 bases and J by 4 bases, with 8 bases between. CDR3 length equals 13 residues. Germline assignment: CDR1 SGHAT and CDR2 FQNNGV. CDR3 region: CASSPGLNEKLFF. DNA of the CDR3: TGTGCCAGCAGCCCCGGACTTAATGAAAAACTGTTTTTT.

The chain recombines TRBV7-3 with TRBJ2-1; possibly TRBD2 for D (5 bases). Deletions cut 3 bases from V and 5 bases from J, with 11 bases between. Germline CDR1 and CDR2: SGHTA and FQGTGA. The CDR3 covers 14 residues. The DNA for the CDR3 is TGTGCCAGCAGCTTTCCGGGGAGTCACAATGAGCAGTTCTTC. Residues: CASSFPGSHNEQFF.

The V and J genes are TRBV18 and TRBJ1-3, with a tentative D call TRBD1 (6 bases). Germline V gene sequence: CDR1 KGHSH, CDR2 LQKENI. This CDR3 is 16 amino acids long. V shed 3 bases and J shed 2 bases, with 14 bases lying between them. CDR3 amino acids: CASSPQGRAAGNTIYF. The CDR3 region has the DNA TGTGCCAGCTCACCTCAGGGGAGGGCAGCTGGAAACACCATATATTTT.

J is TRBJ2-2 and V is TRBV4-1, with no clear D. There are 14 residues in the CDR3. Trimming removed 4 bases at V and 1 base at J, with 7 bases between. Looked up from germline, CDR1 is MGHRA and CDR2 is YSYEKL. The CDR3 sequence is CASSLQMNTGELFF. For the CDR3, the DNA is TGCGCCAGCAGCCTCCAAATGAACACCGGGGAGCTGTTTTTT.

The genes are TRBV5-3 and TRBJ2-7, with 9 bases matching TRBD1. TRBV5-3 is given ORF status, its function remaining uncertain. Trimming at V came to 4 bases and at J to 1 base, leaving 6 bases not matched to a gene. The CDR3 spans 15 residues. In DNA, the CDR3 is TGTGCCAGAAGCCCTGGGACAGGGTCTTCCTACGAGCAGTACTTC. The encoded protein is CARSPGTGSSYEQYF.

The gene calls are TRBV5-4 and TRBJ2-1, with 12 bases that match TRBD2. CDR1 is SGHNT, CDR2 YYREEE, per germline (reference sequence). J gave up 11 bases and V 4 bases, and 13 bases lay outside the gene matches. The CDR3 is 16 amino acids. CDR3 residues: CASSLPTSGRYQKQFF. The CDR3 region has the DNA TGTGCCAGCAGCCTACCCACTAGCGGGAGGTATCAAAAGCAGTTCTTC.

This clone showed up just a few times. This chain connects TRBV7-3 to TRBJ2-7, with 8 bases lining up with TRBD1. After removal of 5 bases from V and 3 bases from J, the junction contained 3 bases not matched to a gene. The CDR3 is made up of 13 amino acids. CDR1 and CDR2 (germline): SGHTA, FQGTGA. This CDR3 is CASSPGQGYEQYF. In DNA, the CDR3 is TGTGCCAGCAGCCCTGGACAGGGCTACGAGCAGTACTTC.

This chain connects TRBV19 to TRBJ2-2; D is perhaps TRBD1 (6 bases). Trimming removed 3 bases at V and 0 bases at J, with 11 bases between. This CDR3 comprises 16 residues. Per germline, CDR1 LNHDA and CDR2 SQIVND (reference sequence). The CDR3 region is CASSIPKGANTGELFF. The CDR3 nucleotides are TGTGCCAGTAGTATTCCAAAGGGGGCGAACACCGGGGAGCTGTTTTTT.

There are a few counts of this clone. DNA of the CDR3: TGTGCCAGCAGCTTGGGCCAGGGAACCTATGGCTACACCTTC. This gives the protein CASSLGQGTYGYTF. V gene TRBV5-6 combines with J gene TRBJ1-2, with D maybe TRBD1 (5 bases). CDR1 is SGHDT and CDR2 is YYEEEE in the germline V gene. Trimming removed 0 bases from V and 4 bases from J, with 10 bases in between. The length of the CDR3 is 14 residues.

The V gene is TRBV7-9, the J gene TRBJ2-7, with 8 bases identical to TRBD2. Trimming cost V 1 base and J 5 bases; bases outside gene matches: 7. CDR3 size: 15 residues. Germline CDR1 reads SEHNR; CDR2 reads FQNEAQ (reference sequence). The CDR3 nucleotides are TGTGCCAGCAGCTTAGTGGGGACTAGTTCCCACGAGCAGTACTTC. Its protein product is CASSLVGTSSHEQYF. Looking up the rest from reference TRBV7-9 and TRBJ2-7 gives the full variable domain: DTGVSQNPRHKITKRGQNVTFRCDPISEHNRLYWYRQTLGQGPEFLTYFQNEAQLEKSRLLSDRFSAERPKGSFSTLEIQRTEQGDSAMYLCASSLVGTSSHEQYFGPGTRLTVT.

The genes are TRBV19 and TRBJ2-2; D gene uncertain. Per the germline V gene, CDR1 is LNHDA and CDR2 is SQIVND (reference sequence). The length of the CDR3 is 12 residues. V lost 5 bases to trimming and J lost 8 bases, with 9 bases between them. CDR3 coding DNA: TGTGCCAGTAGTCGTCAGGCGGGGGAGCTGTTTTTT. Translation: CASSRQAGELFF.

The chain combines TRBV5-6 with TRBJ2-5, with 8 bases lining up with TRBD1. Per germline, CDR1 SGHDT and CDR2 YYEEEE. V trimming: 0 bases; J trimming: 4 bases; junction bases outside the gene matches: 5. The CDR3 has 15 amino acids. CDR3 nucleotides: TGTGCCAGCAGCTTGGCAGGCAGGGGGCTAGAGACCCAGTACTTC. Translated: CASSLAGRGLETQYF.

The rearrangement joins TRBV11-2 to TRBJ2-3; weak D call: TRBD1 (8 bases). The CDR3 runs to 14 residues. V was shortened by 3 bases and J by 6 bases, with 13 bases between the two germline ends. Germline-derived CDR1 and CDR2 are SGHAT and FQNNGV. The CDR3 coding sequence is TGTGCCAGCAGCTTCAGGGGGCGGGGGGATACGCAGTATTTT. Translating it yields CASSFRGRGDTQYF.

This clone has only one observation. The V and J genes are TRBV18 and TRBJ2-2, with 7 bases identical to TRBD1. The CDR3 length is 16 residues. Germline V CDR1 and CDR2: KGHSH, LQKENI. V lost 6 bases, J lost 2 bases, and 9 bases stayed unmatched. The CDR3 sequence is CASSPLGQSNTGELFF. CDR3 sequence (DNA): TGTGCCAGCTCCCCGTTGGGACAGAGTAACACCGGGGAGCTGTTTTTT.

This chain joins TRBV28 and TRBJ1-5; 7 nucleotides agree with TRBD1. Germline V lookup: CDR1 MDHEN, CDR2 SYDVKM. J was trimmed by 2 bases and V by 6 bases; bases with no gene match: 7. The CDR3 has 15 amino acids. The CDR3 DNA sequence: TGTGCCAGCAGCCGAACAGGGGTGGGCAATCAGCCCCAGCATTTT. Translated, it gives CASSRTGVGNQPQHF.

The chain joins TRBV20-1 to TRBJ2-5; D not resolved. Looked up from germline, CDR1 is DFQATT and CDR2 is SNEGSKA (reference sequence). Deletions cut 5 bases from V and 5 bases from J, with 9 bases between. The CDR3 is 11 amino acids. CDR3 in DNA: TGCAGTGCTCTGGGCCACGAGACCCAGTACTTC. Translated, it gives CSALGHETQYF.

The chain uses TRBV6-4 and TRBJ1-4; TRBD1 is a possible D gene (5 bases). The germline V and J ends were trimmed by 2 bases and 7 bases, with 11 bases remaining between them. The germline gives CDR1 MRHNA, CDR2 SNTAGT. The CDR3 runs 14 residues. Written as DNA, the CDR3 is TGTGCCAGCAGTGACCAGGGAAGGATTGAAAAACTGTTTTTT. Translating gives CASSDQGRIEKLFF.

This clone was observed a few times. The rearrangement joins TRBV14 to TRBJ2-3; 7 positions match TRBD2. Per germline, CDR1 SGHDN and CDR2 FVKESK. The CDR3 loop spans 14 amino acids. After removal of 3 bases from V and 5 bases from J, the junction contained 5 bases not matched to a gene. CDR3 sequence reads: CASSQGRDGDTQYF. The CDR3 DNA sequence: TGTGCCAGCAGCCAGGGGAGGGATGGAGATACGCAGTATTTT.

The V gene is TRBV11-2, the J gene TRBJ2-3; D might be TRBD2 (6 bases). CDR3 size: 18 residues. Germline V gene lookup returns CDR1 SGHAT and CDR2 FQNNGV. Trimming shortened V by 2 bases and J by 2 bases, and 20 bases separated the two germline ends. This CDR3 is CASSLRAWSSGFTDTQYF. CDR3 bases: TGTGCCAGCAGCTTAAGGGCGTGGAGTAGCGGTTTCACAGATACGCAGTATTTT.

This chain connects TRBV2 to TRBJ2-2, with TRBD1 matching over 9 bases. The germline V gene has CDR1 SNHLY and CDR2 FYNNEI. The CDR3 runs 15 residues. The V segment lost 4 bases and the J segment 7 bases; nucleotides outside the gene matches: 7. The CDR3 protein is CASSGRDRVVGELFF. CDR3 DNA: TGTGCCAGCAGTGGGCGGGACAGGGTTGTCGGGGAGCTGTTTTTT.

CDR3 protein: CASSLYRVAGGGDEQYF. CDR3 nucleotides: TGTGCCAGCAGCCTATACCGAGTAGCGGGAGGTGGCGACGAGCAGTACTTC. The V gene is TRBV14, the J gene TRBJ2-7, with TRBD2 matching over 10 bases. The V and J ends lost 4 bases and 5 bases, in that order; junction bases with no gene match: 14. The CDR3 extends over 17 amino acids. Germline CDR1 and CDR2: SGHDN and FVKESK. Together with reference TRBV14 and TRBJ2-7, the CDR3 gives the full variable domain: EAGVTQFPSHSVIEKGQTVTLRCDPISGHDNLYWYRRVMGKEIKFLLHFVKESKQDESGMPNNRFLAERTGGTYSTLKVQPAELEDSGVYFCASSLYRVAGGGDEQYFGPGTRLTVT.

The rearrangement uses TRBV15 and TRBJ2-7; no firm D call. The CDR3 runs 14 residues. Germline lookup yields CDR1 LNHNV and CDR2 YYDKDF (reference sequence). V shed 0 bases and J shed 6 bases, with 12 bases lying between them. CDR3 nucleotide sequence: TGTGCCACCAGCAGAGATTCTGACTTGGTCGAGCAGTACTTC. Translated: CATSRDSDLVEQYF.

A few counts support this clone. This chain uses TRBV6-1 with TRBJ2-2, with 7 bases matching TRBD1. The length of the CDR3 is 16 residues. The trim removed 0 bases at V and 6 bases at J, leaving 7 bases unmatched. CDR1 is MNHNS, CDR2 SASEGT, per germline. The CDR3 here is CASSEAGQTLAGELFF. CDR3 DNA: TGTGCCAGCAGTGAAGCGGGACAGACCCTCGCCGGGGAGCTGTTTTTT.

This clone appeared a single time. The chain joins TRBV5-1 to TRBJ2-3; 7 bases line up with TRBD2. CDR3 length: 13 residues. Unmatched junction bases numbered 6, after V lost 9 bases and J lost 2 bases. Germline CDR1 SGHRS, CDR2 YFSETQ. The CDR3 DNA reads as TGCGCCACCGCTAGCGGACCCACAGATACGCAGTATTTT. This gives the protein CATASGPTDTQYF.

The chain has TRBV7-9 and TRBJ2-7; 9 bases align to TRBD2. Germline CDR1 SEHNR, CDR2 FQNEAQ (reference sequence). Trimming took 5 bases from V and 3 from J; bases not matched to a gene: 8. This CDR3 spans 15 amino acids. The CDR3 bases are TGTGCCAGCAGCCACAGACTAGCGGTTTTCTACGAGCAGTACTTC. It yields the protein CASSHRLAVFYEQYF.

The chain is built from TRBV5-1 and TRBJ2-5; D may be TRBD1 (6 bases). Trimming removed 4 bases from V and 5 bases from J, with 18 bases in between. Looked up from germline, CDR1 is SGHRS and CDR2 is YFSETQ. CDR3 length: 15 residues. CDR3 loop: CASSNRVSGGETQYF. In nucleotides, the CDR3 is TGCGCCAGCAGCAACAGGGTGAGCGGCGGGGAGACCCAGTACTTC.

This chain links TRBV2 with TRBJ1-1; D gene unclear. Germline V gives CDR1 SNHLY, CDR2 FYNNEI. CDR3 length equals 15 residues. Trimming removed 2 bases at V and 0 bases at J, with 10 bases between. CDR3 region: CASSERGTMNTEAFF. The CDR3 DNA reads as TGTGCCAGCAGTGAACGAGGTACCATGAACACTGAAGCTTTCTTT.